The present TCR beta chain was sequenced within a study of beta chain features in type 1 diabetes. Study-wide results and limits: Individuals with type 1 diabetes displayed fewer insertions and more deletions at VDJ junctions. With patients and controls alike, PCR might favor shorter templates to an equal degree. Shortening that was moderate but significant affected the TCRB CDR3s of Type 1 diabetes patients in all four CD4+ subsets.

Sequencing targeted expressed TCRB transcripts, as all isolated RNA had been reverse transcribed. Naive, central memory and regulatory T cell samples produced a mean of roughly 3.5 million reads. Data came from immunoSEQ multiplex PCR; TCRdb stores just in-frame clones and leaves some out. The sample contains nearly 250,000 clones, 55% to 70% of which appear only once. A note on this clone: Its antigen is as yet unknown.

CDR1 and CDR2 (germline): SGDLS, YYNGEE. J lost 5 bases, V lost 0 bases, and 2 bases had no gene match. This CDR3 contains 15 residues. The chain joins TRBV9 to TRBJ1-5; 10 nucleotides match TRBD1. The sample was naive CD4+ T cells from blood. The receptor comes from a man aged 25 to 40 in good health. The CDR3 loop is CASSVGGQGDQPQHF. CDR3 sequence (DNA): TGTGCCAGCAGCGTAGGTGGACAGGGGGATCAGCCCCAGCATTTT.